One and the same sample provided the 25 T cell receptor beta chains below, sequenced in a study of metastatic and nonmetastatic thyroid tumors. None of the patients had undergone any treatment ahead of thyroid surgery. Using MiXCR, TCRdb reanalyzed the PCR reads. Of 29,000 or so clones detected, around 4% appear once; the ten largest clones hold 21%. The sequenced material came from blood. These receptors were collected from a female donor with papillary thyroid cancer or a benign thyroid nodule (not recorded which). Some clones in this sample may be carry-over from other donors' samples.

This clone showed up many times. The V call is TRBV5-4, the J call TRBJ1-6, with 8 bases aligning to TRBD1. Germline V lookup: CDR1 SGHNT, CDR2 YYREEE (reference sequence). V trimming: 0 bases; J trimming: 5 bases; junction bases outside the gene matches: 7. There are 17 residues in the CDR3. The CDR3 DNA is TGTGCCAGCAGCTTGGGAGGACAGGGTTGGAATAATTCACCCCTCCACTTT. Translating gives CASSLGGQGWNNSPLHF.

This clone was counted ten times or more. The chain links TRBV6-1 to TRBJ1-2; D remains ambiguous. Germline values: CDR1 MNHNS, CDR2 SASEGT. Trimming took 11 bases from V and 2 from J, leaving 15 bases between them. The length of the CDR3 is 13 residues. The DNA for the CDR3 is TGTGCCGAAAAAGCGACGGGGAACTATGGCTACACCTTC. This translates into CAEKATGNYGYTF.

The CDR3 DNA sequence: TGTGCCAGCAGCCACAACGGACTGACGCAGTATTTT. It encodes CASSHNGLTQYF. The gene calls are TRBV7-9 and TRBJ2-3, with D possibly TRBD2 on 5 matching bases. CDR1 and CDR2 (germline): SEHNR, FQNEAQ (reference sequence). V lost 5 bases and J 9 bases, leaving 12 bases between the germline ends. There are 12 residues in the CDR3.

The chain joins TRBV15 to TRBJ2-5; D tentatively reads TRBD1 or TRBD2 (5 bases each). CDR1 is LNHNV and CDR2 is YYDKDF in the germline V gene (reference sequence). This CDR3 region has 14 residues. V was pared by 6 bases and J by 4 bases, with 15 bases between. CDR3 sequence reads: CATSPGRPGETQYF. The CDR3 nucleotides read TGTGCCACCAGTCCGGGGCGGCCCGGAGAGACCCAGTACTTC.

In its sample, this clone was seen many times. The J gene is TRBJ2-7, the V gene TRBV4-1; 7 bases are shared with TRBD1. Germline V gene data show CDR1 as MGHRA and CDR2 as YSYEKL. The CDR3 is 15 amino acids. Unmatched junction bases numbered 8, after V lost 6 bases and J lost 0 bases. The chain's CDR3 is CASSLTGAHSYEQYF. In nucleotides, the CDR3 is TGCGCCAGCAGTCTAACAGGGGCCCACTCCTACGAGCAGTACTTC.

This clone was detected ten times or more. The rearrangement uses TRBV3-1 and TRBJ2-2; TRBD2 matches 7 bases. Germline V gene sequence: CDR1 LGHDT, CDR2 YNNKEL (reference sequence). V dropped 2 bases and J dropped 7; count of bases not matched to a gene: 7. The CDR3 spans 15 residues. The CDR3 spells CASSQRAGAGGELFF. Written as DNA, the CDR3 is TGTGCCAGCAGCCAAAGGGCGGGAGCGGGCGGGGAGCTGTTTTTT.

V is TRBV6-2 or TRBV6-3 and J is TRBJ2-7, with a tentative D call TRBD2 (6 bases). Trimming took 5 bases from V and 1 from J, leaving 12 bases between them. The CDR3 has 14 residues. Germline V CDR1 and CDR2: MNHEY, SVGEGT. This chain's CDR3 is CASSTRGKSYEQYF. The CDR3 DNA sequence: TGTGCCAGCAGTACACGGGGGAAGTCCTACGAGCAGTACTTC.

This clone was seen more than once but under ten times. The CDR3 reads CASSSPNSPLHF. The CDR3 nucleotides read TGTGCCAGCAGCTCGCCTAATTCACCCCTCCACTTT. The J gene is TRBJ1-6, the V gene TRBV9, with D unresolved. V was cut by 4 bases and J by 6 bases, with 5 bases left in between. Germline CDR1 reads SGDLS; CDR2 reads YYNGEE. The CDR3 contains 12 residues. The whole variable domain, filled in from reference TRBV9 and TRBJ1-6, reads DSGVTQTPKHLITATGQRVTLRCSPRSGDLSVYWYQQSLDQGLQFLIQYYNGEERAKGNILERFSAQQFPDLHSELNLSSLELGDSALYFCASSSPNSPLHFGNGTRLTVT.

This clone was seen a few times. The chain uses TRBV6-5 and TRBJ1-6; no clear D gene. Germline CDR1 MNHEY, CDR2 SVGAGI. The CDR3 runs 15 residues. V dropped 4 bases and J dropped 7 bases, with 14 bases sitting between them. CDR3 coding DNA: TGTGCCAGCAGTTTTGTTGACCCACAAAATTCACCCCTCCACTTT. This translates into CASSFVDPQNSPLHF.

The table lists this clone with many counts. This sample also contains other DNA sequences that code for the same CDR3. V is TRBV19 and J is TRBJ2-6; 11 bases map to TRBD1. The V gene end was trimmed by 3 bases and the J gene end by 1 base; junction bases not matched to a gene: 5. CDR1 is LNHDA and CDR2 is SQIVND in the germline V gene (reference sequence). The CDR3 length is 18 residues. This CDR3 reads CASSIRDRGGSGANVLTF. DNA for the CDR3: TGTGCCAGTAGTATTCGGGACAGGGGGGGATCTGGGGCCAACGTCCTGACTTTC. Full variable domain (missing parts from reference TRBV19 and TRBJ2-6): DGGITQSPKYLFRKEGQNVTLSCEQNLNHDAMYWYRQDPGQGLRLIYYSQIVNDFQKGDIAEGYSVSREKKESFPLTVTSAQKNPTAFYLCASSIRDRGGSGANVLTFGAGSRLTVL.

The V call is TRBV20-1, the J call TRBJ2-1, with TRBD2 identical over 12 bases. CDR3 length: 12 residues. CDR1 DFQATT and CDR2 SNEGSKA come from the germline V gene (reference sequence). CDR3 in DNA: TGCAGACTAGCGGGAGGTTTTGGTGAGCAGTTCTTC. It codes for CRLAGGFGEQFF.

The chain has TRBV20-1 and TRBJ2-5; D assignment may be TRBD1 or TRBD2 (5 bases each). Trimming removed 3 bases from V and 4 bases from J, with 12 bases in between. The CDR3 consists of 13 residues. Germline CDR1 is DFQATT and CDR2 is SNEGSKA (reference sequence). CDR3 DNA: TGCAGTGCTAGTCCGGGGCTGGGAGAGACCCAGTACTTC. Its protein is CSASPGLGETQYF.

This clone appeared a few times. This chain joins TRBV7-9 and TRBJ2-3, with TRBD2 matching over 10 bases. CDR3 length: 15 amino acids. CDR1 and CDR2 (germline): SEHNR, FQNEAQ (reference sequence). V was clipped by 6 bases and J by 5 bases; unmatched bases: 8. DNA of the CDR3: TGTGCCAGCAGATTAAGCGGGAGGGCGGAAGATACGCAGTATTTT. This sequence encodes CASRLSGRAEDTQYF.

The rearrangement uses TRBV12-3 or TRBV12-4 and TRBJ1-3; D possibly corresponds to TRBD1 (6 bases). This CDR3 has 13 amino acids. Trimming pared 5 bases from V and 6 bases from J, leaving 11 bases between. CDR3 DNA: TGTGCCAGCAGTGAAAACAGGGAAAACACCATATATTTT. Translation gives CASSENRENTIYF.

There are many counts of this clone. Written as DNA, the CDR3 is TGTGCCAGCAGCGCAGGAGGGGAGCAGTACTTC. As protein: CASSAGGEQYF. The V gene is TRBV7-3, the J gene TRBJ2-7, with D possibly being TRBD2 (6 bases). Trimming stripped 5 bases from V and 7 bases from J, with 9 bases between. Germline CDR1 is SGHTA and CDR2 is FQGTGA. CDR3 length: 11 amino acids.

This clone was observed many times. V and J are TRBV5-1 and TRBJ1-3; D uncertain. V lost 0 bases and J 0 bases, leaving 4 bases between the germline ends. Germline values: CDR1 SGHRS, CDR2 YFSETQ. The length of the CDR3 is 14 residues. CDR3 sequence: CASSLEASGNTIYF. CDR3 coding DNA: TGCGCCAGCAGCTTGGAGGCCTCTGGAAACACCATATATTTT.

The chain has TRBV20-1 and TRBJ1-6, with no clear D. The V end lost 5 bases, the J end lost 5 bases, and 7 bases lay between the germline ends. The germline V gene has CDR1 DFQATT and CDR2 SNEGSKA (reference sequence). This CDR3 is built from 12 residues. CDR3: CSAVQNNSPLHF. DNA for the CDR3: TGCAGTGCTGTACAAAATAATTCACCCCTCCACTTT.

This clone was seen a handful of times. The chain couples TRBV9 to TRBJ2-3; 8 nucleotides line up with TRBD2. With 2 bases clipped from V and 4 bases from J, the junction kept 9 bases outside the gene matches. The length of the CDR3 is 16 residues. Germline V gene data show CDR1 as SGDLS and CDR2 as YYNGEE. The CDR3 sequence is CASSVGLEGPADTQYF. The CDR3 DNA follows: TGTGCCAGCAGCGTGGGACTAGAAGGCCCCGCAGATACGCAGTATTTT.

The CDR3 nucleotides read TGCAGTGCTAGAAAGGCTAGCGGGGGAGATACGCAGTATTTT. Translation: CSARKASGGDTQYF. J is TRBJ2-3 and V is TRBV20-1; TRBD2 matches 10 bases. The trim removed 2 bases at V and 5 bases at J, leaving 4 bases unmatched. Germline loops: CDR1 DFQATT, CDR2 SNEGSKA (reference sequence). The CDR3 totals 14 residues.

This clone was seen ten or more times. The chain combines TRBV4-2 with TRBJ2-1; 8 nucleotides match TRBD2. CDR3 length equals 16 residues. Germline loops: CDR1 LGHNA, CDR2 YNFKEQ. V shed 1 base, J shed 5 bases, and the junction held 7 bases outside the gene matches. DNA for the CDR3: TGTGCCAGCAGCCAAGCGGGAGGGTCTGGTGACAATGAGCAGTTCTTC. Amino acid sequence: CASSQAGGSGDNEQFF.

This clone has just a few counts. This chain uses TRBV14 with TRBJ1-3, with 9 bases lining up with TRBD1. Germline trimming cut 3 bases from V and 4 bases from J; bases unmatched to any gene: 1. Germline assignment: CDR1 SGHDN and CDR2 FVKESK. The CDR3 has 14 amino acids. This CDR3 is CASSQGQGGNTIYF. Here the CDR3 DNA reads TGTGCCAGCAGCCAGGGACAGGGCGGAAACACCATATATTTT.

This clone has at least ten counts. The gene calls are TRBV5-5 and TRBJ1-5; 7 bases match TRBD1. The CDR3 loop spans 15 amino acids. Trimming removed 1 base from V and 4 bases from J; junction bases left unmatched: 5. CDR1 SGHKS and CDR2 YYEKEE come from the germline V gene (reference sequence). This CDR3 reads CASSLTGVWNQPQHF. As DNA, the CDR3 is TGTGCCAGCAGCTTGACAGGGGTTTGGAATCAGCCCCAGCATTTT.

This clone was detected many times. The chain has TRBV18 and TRBJ2-3; the match to TRBD1 covers 7 bases. V lost 3 bases, J lost 6 bases, and 12 bases stayed unmatched. Germline CDR1 reads KGHSH; CDR2 reads LQKENI. This CDR3 spans 16 amino acids. The CDR3 spells CASSPRQGRIVDTQYF. CDR3 DNA sequence: TGTGCCAGCTCACCTCGACAGGGACGCATTGTCGATACGCAGTATTTT. The full variable domain, in which reference TRBV18 and TRBJ2-3 provide the parts outside the CDR3, is NAGVMQNPRHLVRRRGQEARLRCSPMKGHSHVYWYRQLPEEGLKFMVYLQKENIIDESGMPKERFSAEFPKEGPSILRIQQVVRGDSAAYFCASSPRQGRIVDTQYFGPGTRLTVL.

Many counts were recorded for this clone. The chain recombines TRBV3-1 with TRBJ2-5, with 7 bases identical to TRBD1. The CDR3 length is 14 residues. The V gene end was trimmed by 1 base and the J gene end by 4 bases; junction bases not matched to a gene: 3. Germline CDR1 and CDR2: LGHDT and YNNKEL (reference sequence). Here the CDR3 DNA reads TGTGCCAGCAGCCAAGCACAGGGGTCAGAGACCCAGTACTTC. This sequence encodes CASSQAQGSETQYF.

V and J are TRBV19 and TRBJ1-1, with D tentatively TRBD1 (5 bases). The CDR3 length is 14 residues. CDR1 is LNHDA and CDR2 is SQIVND in the germline V gene (reference sequence). The V end was cut by 7 bases, the J end by 1 base, with 13 bases between. The chain's CDR3 is CASMGTERNTEAFF. In DNA form, the CDR3 reads TGTGCCAGTATGGGGACGGAGCGGAACACTGAAGCTTTCTTT.